The TCR beta chain described here comes from a study of T cells of healthy individuals. CDR1 and CDR2 from the germline V gene are SSHAT and FNYEAQ (reference sequence). The CDR3 loop spans 12 amino acids. Comment on this clonotype: A read error may account for a junction end that differs from germline.

TCRdb analysed the 5' RACE reads with MiXCR anew, one entry per CDR3 protein. This sample carries 100,000 or so distinct CDR3 sequences, around 17% of them seen once, and the ten largest clones take around 6.5%. The sequence derives from a human donor in good health. The chain has TRBV7-7 and TRBJ1-6; D unresolved. The CDR3 protein is CASSLYNSPLHF. The DNA for the CDR3 is TGTGCTAGCAGCCTGTATAATTCACCCCTCCACTTT. The entire variable domain, with the rest obtained from reference TRBV7-7 and TRBJ1-6, is as follows: GAGVSQSPRYKVTKRGQDVTLRCDPISSHATLYWYQQALGQGPEFLTYFNYEAQPDKSGLPSDRFSAERPEGSISTLTIQRTEQRDSAMYRCASSLYNSPLHFGNGTRLTVT.